The present TCR beta chain was sequenced within a study of T cell changes during pregnancy in multiple sclerosis. The method was immunoSEQ multiplex PCR; TCRdb's version includes in-frame clones alone and lacks a portion of them. The table includes approximately 40,000 clones, roughly 92% detected once. The germline V gene encodes CDR1 SGHDN and CDR2 FVKESK. The ends were cut back, 4 bases at V and 5 bases at J, with 11 bases in the middle. The CDR3 extends over 14 amino acids. This rearrangement joins TRBV14 to TRBJ2-2; possibly TRBD2 for D (5 bases). This clonotype was obtained from a female donor with multiple sclerosis, enrolled in a pregnancy study. Sequenced: peripheral blood. For the CDR3, the DNA is TGTGCCAGCAGCCGAAGGACTGCGACCGGGGAGCTGTTTTTT. It codes for CASSRRTATGELFF.